This T cell receptor (beta chain) came from a study of blood T cell repertoires in COVID-19. This clone showed up just a few times. Produced via immunoSEQ multiplex PCR; TCRdb's table is partial and in-frame only. The data show 150,000 to 200,000 clones, around four fifths seen once. Germline trimming cut 2 bases from V and 0 bases from J; bases unmatched to any gene: 1. This CDR3 region has 15 residues. Germline CDR1 reads MNHEY; CDR2 reads SVGAGI. This TCR derives from a woman aged 80 or older with active or convalescent COVID-19. Sequences were obtained from peripheral blood. The chain joins TRBV6-5 to TRBJ1-3; 7 nucleotides match TRBD1. The CDR3 here is CASSYRGLSGNTIYF. CDR3 DNA sequence: TGTGCCAGCAGTTACAGGGGGCTCTCTGGAAACACCATATATTTT.